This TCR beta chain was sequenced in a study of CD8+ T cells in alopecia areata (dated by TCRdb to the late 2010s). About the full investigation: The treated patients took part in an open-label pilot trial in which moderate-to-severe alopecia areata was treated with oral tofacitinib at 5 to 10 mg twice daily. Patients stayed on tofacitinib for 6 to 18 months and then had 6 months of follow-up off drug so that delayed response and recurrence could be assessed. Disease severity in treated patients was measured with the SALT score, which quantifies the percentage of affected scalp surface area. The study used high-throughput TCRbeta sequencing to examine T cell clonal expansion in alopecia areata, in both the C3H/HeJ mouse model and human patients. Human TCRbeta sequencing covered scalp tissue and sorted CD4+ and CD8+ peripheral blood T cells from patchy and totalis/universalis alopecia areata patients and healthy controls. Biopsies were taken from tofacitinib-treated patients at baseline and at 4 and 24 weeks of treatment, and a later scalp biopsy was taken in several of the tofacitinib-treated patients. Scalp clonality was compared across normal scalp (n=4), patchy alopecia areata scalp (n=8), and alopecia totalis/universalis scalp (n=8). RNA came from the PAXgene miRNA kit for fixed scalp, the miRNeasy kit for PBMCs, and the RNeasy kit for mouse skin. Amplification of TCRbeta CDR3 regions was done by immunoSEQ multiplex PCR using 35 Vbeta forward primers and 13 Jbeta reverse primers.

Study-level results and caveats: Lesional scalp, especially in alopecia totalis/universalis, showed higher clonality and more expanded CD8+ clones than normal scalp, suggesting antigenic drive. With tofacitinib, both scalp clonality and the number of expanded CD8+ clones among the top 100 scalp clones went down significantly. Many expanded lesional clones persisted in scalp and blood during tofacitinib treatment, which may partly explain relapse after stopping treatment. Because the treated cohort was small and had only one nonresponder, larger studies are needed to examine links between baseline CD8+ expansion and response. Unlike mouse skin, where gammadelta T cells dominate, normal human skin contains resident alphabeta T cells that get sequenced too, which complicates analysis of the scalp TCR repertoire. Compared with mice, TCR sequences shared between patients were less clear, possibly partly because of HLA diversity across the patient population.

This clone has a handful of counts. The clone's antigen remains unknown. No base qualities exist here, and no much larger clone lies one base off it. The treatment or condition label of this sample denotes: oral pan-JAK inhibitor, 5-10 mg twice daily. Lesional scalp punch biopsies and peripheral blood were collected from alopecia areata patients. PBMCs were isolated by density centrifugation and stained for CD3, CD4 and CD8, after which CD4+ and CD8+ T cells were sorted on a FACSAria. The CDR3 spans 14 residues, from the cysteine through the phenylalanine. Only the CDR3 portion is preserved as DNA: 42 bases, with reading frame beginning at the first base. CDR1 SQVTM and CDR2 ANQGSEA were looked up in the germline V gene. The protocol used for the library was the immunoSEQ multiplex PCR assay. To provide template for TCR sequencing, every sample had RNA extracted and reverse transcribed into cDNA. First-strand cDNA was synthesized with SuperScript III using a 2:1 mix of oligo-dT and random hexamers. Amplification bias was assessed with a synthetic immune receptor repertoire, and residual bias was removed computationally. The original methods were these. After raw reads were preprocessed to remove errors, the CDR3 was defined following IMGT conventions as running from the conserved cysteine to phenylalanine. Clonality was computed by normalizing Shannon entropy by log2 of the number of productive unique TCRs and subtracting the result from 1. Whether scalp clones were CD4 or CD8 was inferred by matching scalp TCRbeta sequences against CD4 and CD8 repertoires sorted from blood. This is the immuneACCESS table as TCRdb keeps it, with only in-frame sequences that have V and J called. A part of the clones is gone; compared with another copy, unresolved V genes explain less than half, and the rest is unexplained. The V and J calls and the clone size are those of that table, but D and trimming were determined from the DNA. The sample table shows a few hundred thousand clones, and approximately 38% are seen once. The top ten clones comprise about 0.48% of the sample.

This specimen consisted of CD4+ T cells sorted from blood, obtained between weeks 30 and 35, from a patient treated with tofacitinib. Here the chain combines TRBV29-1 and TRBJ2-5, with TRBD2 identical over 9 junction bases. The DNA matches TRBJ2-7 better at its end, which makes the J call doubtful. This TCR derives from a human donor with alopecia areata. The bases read TGCAGCGTTGTTGGGCTAGCGGGATCCTACGAGCAGTACTTC. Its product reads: CSVVGLAGSYEQYF.